The T cell receptor (beta chain) under discussion was sequenced for a study of CXCR3-negative and CXCR3-positive naive CD8 T cells. Preparation of TRB cDNA libraries relied on 5' RACE carrying UMI labels. One entry per CDR3 protein, without DNA, is what TCRdb gives after re-calling the 5' RACE reads. In total, the table holds about 150,000 distinct CDR3 sequences. Study results and limitations: More hydrophobic TRB CDR3s occurred in CXCR3-positive than in CXCR3-negative naive cells.

About this clonotype: Its antigen is not known.

This clonotype originated in a human donor in good health. Some clones in this sample may be carry-over from other donors' samples. Specimen: naive CXCR3+ CD8+ T cells from blood. Subset reported: CD45RO-CCR7+CD27+CD95- naive CD8+ T cells expressing CXCR3 (TNR3+).

The CDR3 is CASSIEAGTFYYEQYF. The chain joins TRBV11-2 to TRBJ2-7; absent DNA, TCRdb's TRBD1 call cannot be checked. Germline assignment: CDR1 SGHAT and CDR2 FQNNGV. The CDR3 extends over 16 amino acids.